This TCR beta chain stems from a study of blood T cell repertoires in COVID-19. Study in general: Donors in the United States, Italy and Spain gave samples during acute or convalescent COVID-19. T cells, B-cell-depleted T cells, or PBMCs supplied cDNA or gDNA.

From germline, CDR1 is WSHSY and CDR2 SAAADI. CDR3 length: 15 amino acids. With 2 bases clipped from V and 5 bases from J, the junction kept 6 bases outside the gene matches. TCRdb's copy holds only in-frame clones and misses some; the assay was immunoSEQ multiplex PCR. The sample contains some 530,000 clones, approximately 91% of which appear only once. The genes are TRBV10-2 and TRBJ2-3; TRBD2 agrees at 8 bases. The sequencing sample was made of PBMCs or T cells enriched from blood (not recorded which). This clonotype originated in a woman in her fifties or sixties who had recovered from COVID-19. The CDR3 loop is CASSEPRGGLDTQYF. The CDR3, as DNA: TGCGCCAGCAGTGAGCCCCGCGGGGGGCTAGATACGCAGTATTTT.